The source of this T cell receptor beta chain is a study of T cells in Graves' hyperthyroidism and ophthalmopathy. Whole-study results and caveats: Within blood appeared most thyroid clonotypes that had expanded above 0.001.

The CDR3 is 17 residues long. Looked up from germline, CDR1 is SNHLY and CDR2 is FYNNEI. Trimming pared 3 bases from V and 0 bases from J, leaving 15 bases between. This clonotype was seen repeatedly, ten times or more. The antigen remains undetermined. Amplification yielded TCR beta CDR3 regions, with RNA transcripts as the source. HTBI primers were used for first-round RT-PCR of the TCR CDR3. TCRdb independently ran MiXCR on the multiplex PCR reads; one entry per CDR3 protein. The sample records about 210,000 distinct CDR3 sequences, about 15% being singletons. The PBMCs were taken from about 10 ml of fresh peripheral blood.

Sample: blood. The clonotype originates from a man in his fifties or sixties with Graves' hyperthyroidism. The gene calls are TRBV2 and TRBJ1-3, with D unresolved. The DNA of the CDR3 is TGTGCCAGCAGTGAGCGCTCCTTGGGCAGCTCTGGAAACACCATATATTTT. This sequence encodes CASSERSLGSSGNTIYF. Combining the CDR3 with reference TRBV2 and TRBJ1-3 gives the whole variable domain EPEVTQTPSHQVTQMGQEVILRCVPISNHLYFYWYRQILGQKVEFLVSFYNNEISEKSEIFDDQFSVERPDGSNFTLKIRSTKLEDSAMYFCASSERSLGSSGNTIYFGEGSWLTVV.